Below, 28 T cell receptor beta chains from the same sample are listed, as sequenced in a study of T cell responses to AZD1222 COVID-19 vaccine (dated by TCRdb to about 2021). The method was the immunoSEQ multiplex PCR assay. TCRdb limited this immuneACCESS table to in-frame rearrangements with V and J called. A share of clones is missing; checked studies link under half to unresolved V genes, and the rest is unexplained. This sample comprises about 120,000 clones, about 87% of them detected only once. Roughly 12% of the sample is in the top ten clones. Explained via the paper, the time point label denotes: baseline before first vaccination. This specimen was peripheral blood, taken on day 0 of AZD1222 vaccination. The receptor source for this set is an adult in good health.

This chain connects TRBV11-2 to TRBJ1-1; no firm D call. Trimming cost V 1 base and J 0 bases, with 9 bases left between them. The CDR3 spans 15 residues. Germline V gives CDR1 SGHAT, CDR2 FQNNGV. The CDR3 region has the DNA TGTGCCAGCAGCTTAGGAGGGAACGTGAACACTGAAGCTTTCTTT. Translating it yields CASSLGGNVNTEAFF.

V and J are TRBV7-2 and TRBJ2-7, with TRBD1 matching over 10 bases. CDR3 size: 15 residues. CDR1 and CDR2 (germline): SGHTA, FQGNSA. J lost 4 bases, V lost 5 bases, and 8 bases had no gene match. CDR3 protein: CASSPTTGGSYEQYF. In DNA form, the CDR3 reads TGTGCCAGCAGCCCAACGACAGGGGGCTCATACGAGCAGTACTTC.

For the CDR3, the DNA is TGTGCCAGCTCACTCCGACAGGGCAGAGACACCGGGGAGCTGTTTTTT. Translating it yields CASSLRQGRDTGELFF. V is TRBV18 and J is TRBJ2-2; 7 positions agree with TRBD1. Trimming removed 4 bases from V and 3 bases from J; junction bases left unmatched: 8. This CDR3 has 16 residues. CDR1 and CDR2 (germline): KGHSH, LQKENI.

This clone was seen a single time. J is TRBJ1-2 and V is TRBV12-3 or TRBV12-4, with D hard to call. The CDR3 is 12 amino acids. V dropped 4 bases and J dropped 8 bases, with 11 bases sitting between them. The CDR3 DNA reads TGTGCCAGCAGTTCCAATACCGTCGGCTACACCTTC. This codes for CASSSNTVGYTF.

Remarks on this clone: A junction boundary mismatches the germline segment, possibly from a read error. V and J are TRBV6-5 and TRBJ1-1; 8 nucleotides line up with TRBD1. Germline V gene data show CDR1 as MNHEY and CDR2 as SVGAGI. This CDR3 spans 10 amino acids. The CDR3 reads CATRDRSLIF. Here the CDR3 DNA reads TGTGCCACCAGGGACAGGTCTCTAATTTTT.

The chain employs TRBV28 and TRBJ1-5; D remains unclear. The CDR3 runs to 15 residues. Germline CDR1 reads MDHEN; CDR2 reads SYDVKM. Trimming pared 3 bases from V and 4 bases from J, leaving 13 bases between. DNA of the CDR3: TGTGCCAGCAGTTTCGGGTATTCGGGTAATCAGCCCCAGCATTTT. Its translation is CASSFGYSGNQPQHF.

This chain joins TRBV28 and TRBJ1-1; D gene uncertain. The CDR3 covers 12 residues. Trimming pared 7 bases from V and 4 bases from J, leaving 10 bases between. Germline V CDR1 and CDR2: MDHEN, SYDVKM. Here the CDR3 DNA reads TGTGCCAGCACCATGCCACTCACTGAAGCTTTCTTT. Translation gives CASTMPLTEAFF.

The V call is TRBV29-1, the J call TRBJ2-5, with 7 bases aligning to TRBD2. Unmatched junction bases numbered 14, after V lost 6 bases and J lost 7 bases. This CDR3 contains 14 residues. CDR1 SQVTM and CDR2 ANQGSEA come from the germline V gene. The DNA of the CDR3 is TGCAGCGTCCCCCAGCAAGGCCCGGGAGGGACCCAGTACTTC. Amino acid sequence: CSVPQQGPGGTQYF. The full variable domain, rest sourced from reference TRBV29-1 and TRBJ2-5, is SAVISQKPSRDICQRGTSLTIQCQVDSQVTMMFWYRQQPGQSLTLIATANQGSEATYESGFVIDKFPISRPNLTFSTLTVSNMSPEDSSIYLCSVPQQGPGGTQYFGPGTRLLVL.

This chain joins TRBV6-5 and TRBJ2-5, with 8 bases that match TRBD1. CDR3 length equals 15 residues. The germline CDR1 and CDR2 sequences are MNHEY and SVGAGI. Trimming at V came to 3 bases and at J to 5 bases, leaving 8 bases not matched to a gene. The CDR3 spells CASSYRQGFVETQYF. CDR3 DNA: TGTGCCAGCAGTTATCGACAGGGGTTTGTGGAGACCCAGTACTTC.

In this sample, this clone turned up a few times. Other DNA sequences from this sample encode an identical CDR3 as well. This chain uses TRBV28 with TRBJ2-7, with D possibly being TRBD1 (5 bases). Germline V CDR1 and CDR2: MDHEN, SYDVKM. This CDR3 is built from 14 residues. V was clipped by 6 bases and J by 3 bases, with 15 bases between them. The CDR3 protein is CASSLQGRSYEQYF. Here the CDR3 DNA reads TGTGCCAGCAGCCTCCAGGGTCGTAGCTACGAGCAGTACTTC.

The chain couples TRBV5-1 to TRBJ1-4, with D perhaps matching TRBD1 (6 bases). Trimming left V 0 bases short and J 2 bases short, with 14 bases between. The CDR3 has 17 amino acids. Germline values: CDR1 SGHRS, CDR2 YFSETQ. The CDR3 region is CASSLDPGARTNEKLFF. DNA for the CDR3: TGCGCCAGCAGCTTGGATCCGGGGGCGCGTACTAATGAAAAACTGTTTTTT.

In the case of this clone: Relative to the germline gene, one junction end is altered; a read error may explain this. The rearrangement links TRBV19 to TRBJ2-1; 9 bases map to TRBD2. This CDR3 contains 14 residues. CDR1 is LNHDA, CDR2 SQIVND, per germline (reference sequence). CDR3 residues: CASSDLAGYSEQFF. The CDR3 DNA reads TGTGCCAGTAGTGACCTAGCGGGATACAGTGAGCAGTTCTTC. Full variable domain (rest looked up from reference TRBV19 and TRBJ2-1): DGGITQSPKYLFRKEGQNVTLSCEQNLNHDAMYWYRQDPGQGLRLIYYSQIVNDFQKGDIAEGYSVSREKKESFPLTVTSAQKNPTAFYLCASSDLAGYSEQFFGPGTRLTVL.

This chain connects TRBV5-1 to TRBJ1-2; 12 nucleotides match TRBD1. V trimming: 0 bases; J trimming: 8 bases; junction bases outside the gene matches: 5. The germline CDR1 and CDR2 sequences are SGHRS and YFSETQ. The CDR3 totals 15 residues. DNA of the CDR3: TGCGCCAGCAGCTTGGCCGGGACAGGGGGCTTAGGCTACACCTTC. It encodes CASSLAGTGGLGYTF.

The sample holds one count of this clone. V and J are TRBV10-1 and TRBJ2-3, with 9 bases fitting TRBD2. J lost 0 bases, V lost 7 bases, and 8 bases had no gene match. This CDR3 comprises 16 residues. Germline lookup yields CDR1 WNHNN and CDR2 SYGVQD (reference sequence). CDR3: CASKPSGVGSTDTQYF. Here the CDR3 DNA reads TGCGCCAGCAAGCCTAGCGGGGTTGGGAGCACAGATACGCAGTATTTT.

The gene calls are TRBV5-4 and TRBJ1-6; 8 bases match TRBD1. The ends lost 4 bases at V and 10 bases at J; junction bases unmatched: 7. Germline CDR1 reads SGHNT; CDR2 reads YYREEE (reference sequence). The CDR3 is 14 residues long. CDR3 nucleotide sequence: TGTGCCAGCAGCAGACAGGGGATAGGATCACCCCTCCACTTT. This sequence encodes CASSRQGIGSPLHF.

In nucleotides, the CDR3 is TGTGCCAGCAGCCAAACGACTACAGGAGATGCGGCTCCCTATGGCTACACCTTC. This gives the protein CASSQTTTGDAAPYGYTF. This chain joins TRBV7-8 and TRBJ1-2; a weak D match, TRBD1 (5 bases). Per the germline V gene, CDR1 is SGHVS and CDR2 is FQNEAQ. The CDR3 is made up of 18 amino acids. V shed 5 bases and J shed 4 bases, with 26 bases lying between them.

The rearrangement joins TRBV6-2 or TRBV6-3 to TRBJ1-2; D is unclear. In germline, CDR1 is MNHEY, CDR2 SVGEGT. The V end lost 2 bases, the J end lost 2 bases, and 0 bases lay between the germline ends. The CDR3 is 11 residues long. CDR3 sequence reads: CASSYNYGYTF. CDR3 DNA: TGTGCCAGCAGTTACAACTATGGCTACACCTTC.

This chain uses TRBV28 with TRBJ2-7, with D possibly being TRBD1 (6 bases). The V gene's germline CDR1 is MDHEN and CDR2 SYDVKM. The CDR3 has 14 amino acids. V was cut by 6 bases and J by 3 bases, with 15 bases left in between. CDR3 in DNA: TGTGCCAGCAGCTTCACAGGGCCTCGCTACGAGCAGTACTTC. Translating gives CASSFTGPRYEQYF.

The chain is built from TRBV30 and TRBJ1-6; a possible D gene is TRBD1 (6 bases). Trimming cost V 0 bases and J 0 bases, with 12 bases left between them. Looked up from germline, CDR1 is GTSNPN and CDR2 is SVGIG (reference sequence). The CDR3 extends over 17 amino acids. The CDR3 reads CAWSVRTVSSYNSPLHF. The CDR3 DNA follows: TGTGCCTGGAGTGTACGGACAGTAAGCTCCTATAATTCACCCCTCCACTTT.

This clone came up once. The genes are TRBV6-1 and TRBJ2-1; 8 positions match TRBD2. This CDR3 has 14 amino acids. The germline V gene encodes CDR1 MNHNS and CDR2 SASEGT. The V segment lost 7 bases and the J segment 2 bases; nucleotides outside the gene matches: 4. The CDR3, as DNA: TGTGCCAGCACGGACGGGGGGGCCTACAATGAGCAGTTCTTC. As protein: CASTDGGAYNEQFF.

The rearrangement joins TRBV14 to TRBJ2-3, with 9 bases identical to TRBD2. The germline V gene has CDR1 SGHDN and CDR2 FVKESK. This CDR3 comprises 15 residues. Trimming took 3 bases from V and 3 from J; bases not matched to a gene: 4. The CDR3 sequence: CASSQAGGPTDTQYF. In DNA, the CDR3 is TGTGCCAGCAGCCAGGCGGGAGGGCCGACAGATACGCAGTATTTT.

J is TRBJ1-2 and V is TRBV6-5, with 7 bases aligning to TRBD1. CDR3 length: 15 residues. CDR1 is MNHEY and CDR2 is SVGAGI in the germline V gene. The V and J ends lost 6 bases and 2 bases, in that order; junction bases with no gene match: 9. The CDR3 DNA reads TGTGCCAGCAGGGGGGGGACAGCGCCGAACTATGGCTACACCTTC. Amino acids: CASRGGTAPNYGYTF.

The chain combines TRBV6-5 with TRBJ2-7; 9 bases are a match to TRBD2. V trimming: 6 bases; J trimming: 6 bases; junction bases outside the gene matches: 3. Germline V gene sequence: CDR1 MNHEY, CDR2 SVGAGI. The CDR3 consists of 12 residues. The CDR3 region has the DNA TGTGCCAGCAGAGCTAGCGGGATCGAGCAGTACTTC. Its translation is CASRASGIEQYF.

The chain links TRBV28 to TRBJ2-1; D unresolved. Germline CDR1 is MDHEN and CDR2 is SYDVKM. The length of the CDR3 is 14 residues. V was trimmed by 6 bases and J by 0 bases, leaving 9 bases between them. CDR3 sequence (DNA): TGTGCCAGCAGCCCACGAAGCTCCTACAATGAGCAGTTCTTC. This translates into CASSPRSSYNEQFF.

This clone was detected only once. The V and J genes are TRBV27 and TRBJ1-5, with unresolved D. V lost 6 bases, J lost 4 bases, and 13 bases lay in between. CDR1 is MNHEY and CDR2 is SMNVEV in the germline V gene (reference sequence). This CDR3 contains 14 residues. CDR3 in DNA: TGTGCCAGCAGCCTAGTCCCCTTTAATCAGCCCCAGCATTTT. Translated, it gives CASSLVPFNQPQHF.

The CDR3, as DNA: TGCGCCAGCAGCCTCAAGACAGGGTCGGTTTCCAGCTCCTACAATGAGCAGTTCTTC. Translation: CASSLKTGSVSSSYNEQFF. V and J are TRBV5-1 and TRBJ2-1; 7 bases are a match to TRBD1. The CDR3 is made up of 19 amino acids. CDR1 is SGHRS and CDR2 is YFSETQ in the germline V gene. Losses at the gene ends were 4 bases for V and 0 bases for J; bases not matched to a gene: 16.

This chain joins TRBV12-3 or TRBV12-4 and TRBJ1-2, with 7 bases matching TRBD1. The length of the CDR3 is 13 residues. V lost 2 bases, J lost 4 bases, and 1 base stayed unmatched. This chain's CDR3 is CASSLSGGYGYTF. CDR3 bases: TGTGCCAGCAGTTTATCAGGGGGCTATGGCTACACCTTC.

The chain joins TRBV5-8 to TRBJ2-7; 7 bases align to TRBD2. The CDR3 spans 13 residues. Trimming at V came to 4 bases and at J to 3 bases, leaving 4 bases not matched to a gene. Per the germline V gene, CDR1 is SGHTS and CDR2 is YDEGEE. The CDR3 DNA reads TGTGCCAGCAGCCGGACTAGGATCTACGAGCAGTACTTC. Amino acid sequence: CASSRTRIYEQYF.